A selection of T cell receptor beta chains follows, all from one sample in a study of blood T cell repertoires in COVID-19. The assay was immunoSEQ multiplex PCR, and TCRdb's table has in-frame clones only and misses some. This sample has a few hundred thousand clones, with approximately 82% found just once. The source material was peripheral blood. The receptors come from a man aged 55 to 70 who had recovered from COVID-19. Each CDR3 is given with its conserved first and last residue. The D gene is left open where the match is weak. The listing skips clone size in some rows; elsewhere it reads once, few, many or a size class.

J: TRBJ2-5
V: TRBV7-9
D: TRBD2
size: -
CDR3: CASSLPLSWTSGSQETQYF
DNA: TGTGCCAGCAGCTTACCGCTAAGCTGGACTAGCGGATCACAAGAGACCCAGTACTTC

J: TRBJ2-2
V: TRBV19
D: TRBD1
size: -
CDR3: CASSTGTGGNGELFF
DNA: TGTGCCAGTAGTACCGGGACAGGGGGTAACGGGGAGCTGTTTTTT

J: TRBJ2-3
V: TRBV3-1/TRBV3-2
D: -
size: -
CDR3: CASSLTGATDTQYF
DNA: TGTGCCAGCAGCCTGACAGGAGCCACAGATACGCAGTATTTT

J: TRBJ1-1
V: TRBV5-1
D: -
size: many
CDR3: CASSLGAGNTEAFF
DNA: TGCGCCAGCAGCTTGGGTGCAGGGAACACTGAAGCTTTCTTT

J: TRBJ2-4
V: TRBV27
D: TRBD2
size: -
CDR3: CASRQTSGNAKNIQYF
DNA: TGTGCCAGCAGACAGACTAGCGGGAACGCCAAAAACATTCAGTACTTC

J: TRBJ2-7
V: TRBV11-2
D: -
size: -
CDR3: CASSLSSGTPYEQYF
DNA: TGTGCCAGCAGCTTATCGAGCGGAACCCCCTACGAGCAGTACTTC

J: TRBJ2-7
V: TRBV4-1
D: -
size: -
CDR3: CASSQDRRGYEQYF
DNA: TGCGCCAGCAGCCAAGATCGGCGGGGATACGAGCAGTACTTC

J: TRBJ2-1
V: TRBV12-3/TRBV12-4
D: -
size: -
CDR3: CASSPRYNEQFF
DNA: TGTGCCAGCAGTCCCCGCTACAATGAGCAGTTCTTC

J: TRBJ2-7
V: TRBV5-4
D: TRBD1
size: -
CDR3: CASSHRDRFNEQYF
DNA: TGTGCCAGCAGCCACCGGGACAGGTTCAACGAGCAGTACTTC

J: TRBJ2-7
V: TRBV5-6
D: TRBD1
size: few
CDR3: CASSSGQGREQYF
DNA: TGTGCCAGCAGCTCCGGACAGGGTCGGGAGCAGTACTTC

J: TRBJ2-3
V: TRBV9
D: TRBD1
size: -
CDR3: CASSVGQGSAVSTDTQYF
DNA: TGTGCCAGCAGCGTCGGACAGGGGTCGGCAGTAAGTACAGATACGCAGTATTTT

J: TRBJ1-1
V: TRBV7-9
D: TRBD1
size: -
CDR3: CASIQFPRQGTEAFF
DNA: TGTGCCAGCATCCAGTTTCCGAGACAGGGAACTGAAGCTTTCTTT

J: TRBJ1-1
V: TRBV2
D: -
size: -
CDR3: CASSAGRTGRNTEAFF
DNA: TGTGCCAGCAGTGCGGGTAGGACGGGGAGGAACACTGAAGCTTTCTTT

J: TRBJ2-3
V: TRBV30
D: TRBD2
size: -
CDR3: CAWSRGSGRAGDTQYF
DNA: TGTGCCTGGAGTAGAGGGAGCGGGAGGGCCGGAGATACGCAGTATTTT

J: TRBJ1-1
V: TRBV9
D: -
size: -
CDR3: CASSVASGGWSTEAFF
DNA: TGTGCCAGCAGCGTAGCTTCGGGGGGTTGGAGCACTGAAGCTTTCTTT

J: TRBJ2-2
V: TRBV9
D: TRBD1
size: few
CDR3: CASSPKTGTGVTGELFF
DNA: TGTGCCAGCAGCCCGAAAACCGGGACAGGGGTCACCGGGGAGCTGTTTTTT

J: TRBJ2-1
V: TRBV9
D: -
size: -
CDR3: CASSVGADPSYNEQFF
DNA: TGTGCCAGCAGCGTAGGAGCGGACCCCTCCTACAATGAGCAGTTCTTC

J: TRBJ2-2
V: TRBV4-1
D: -
size: -
CDR3: CASSLRASGELFF
DNA: TGCGCCAGCAGCCTGAGGGCGTCCGGGGAGCTGTTTTTT

J: TRBJ2-3
V: TRBV2
D: -
size: -
CDR3: CASPDPGNRDTQYF
DNA: TGTGCCAGCCCAGACCCGGGTAACCGAGATACGCAGTATTTT

J: TRBJ2-1
V: TRBV24-1
D: TRBD2
size: -
CDR3: CATSDRLAGYNEQFF
DNA: TGTGCCACCAGCGATCGACTAGCGGGGTACAATGAGCAGTTCTTC

J: TRBJ1-5
V: TRBV2
D: -
size: -
CDR3: CASRVGYSNQPQHF
DNA: TGTGCCAGCCGGGTTGGGTATAGCAATCAGCCCCAGCATTTT

J: TRBJ2-2
V: TRBV5-4
D: TRBD2
size: many
CDR3: CASSGLAGGGTGELFF
DNA: TGTGCCAGCAGCGGGTTAGCGGGAGGAGGCACCGGGGAGCTGTTTTTT

J: TRBJ2-7
V: TRBV6-5
D: TRBD1
size: -
CDR3: CASRPGTGGTYEQYF
DNA: TGTGCCAGCAGGCCCGGGACAGGCGGTACCTACGAGCAGTACTTC

J: TRBJ2-7
V: TRBV5-4
D: TRBD1
size: -
CDR3: CASKSQGSSPEQYF
DNA: TGTGCCAGCAAGTCACAGGGGTCCTCCCCCGAGCAGTACTTC